Below, one TCR beta chain is given with its context. The antigen is unknown. This entry belongs to a study of cytomegalovirus exposure and HLA in healthy donors. Notes on the study in general: The classifier was said to identify cytomegalovirus status with high specificity and sensitivity. In a later analysis, V- and J-gene trimming of beta chains associated with a DCLRE1C missense variant, replicated independently. Immune exposure was documented only through CMV serostatus.

60 Vbeta and 13 Jbeta primers were used in PCR. Clones were sequenced by immunoSEQ multiplex PCR, and TCRdb holds only the in-frame ones, with some missing. The sample includes 65,000 to 90,000 clones, roughly 71% of them seen just once. CDR3 length: 16 amino acids. Germline lookup yields CDR1 SEHNR and CDR2 FQNEAQ (reference sequence). V was trimmed by 5 bases and J by 0 bases, leaving 14 bases between them. Healthy bone marrow donors supplied every sample. Sequencing was done on a sample of PBMCs. The origin of this receptor is an older man in good health and CMV-seronegative. The gene calls are TRBV7-9 and TRBJ1-3; D perhaps matches TRBD1 (5 bases). The CDR3 nucleotides are TGTGCCAGCAGCCGCCTAGGAGGGGCCTCTGGAAACACCATATATTTT. It translates to CASSRLGGASGNTIYF.